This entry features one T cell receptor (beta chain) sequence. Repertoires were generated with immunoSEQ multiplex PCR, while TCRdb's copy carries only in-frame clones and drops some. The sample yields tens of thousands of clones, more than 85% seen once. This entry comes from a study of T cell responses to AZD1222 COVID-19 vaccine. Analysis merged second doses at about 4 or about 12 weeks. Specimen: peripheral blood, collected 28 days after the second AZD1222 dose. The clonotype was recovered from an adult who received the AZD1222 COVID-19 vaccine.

CDR3 nucleotide sequence: TGTGCCAGCAGCCCACTAGCGGGAGAGCTCGGCGAGCAGTACTTC. Protein sequence: CASSPLAGELGEQYF. This chain joins TRBV2 and TRBJ2-7, with 11 nucleotides matching TRBD2. The CDR3 sequence is 15 residues long. With 6 bases clipped from V and 6 bases from J, the junction kept 10 bases outside the gene matches. Germline loops: CDR1 SNHLY, CDR2 FYNNEI. Full variable domain (rest looked up from reference TRBV2 and TRBJ2-7): EPEVTQTPSHQVTQMGQEVILRCVPISNHLYFYWYRQILGQKVEFLVSFYNNEISEKSEIFDDQFSVERPDGSNFTLKIRSTKLEDSAMYFCASSPLAGELGEQYFGPGTRLTVT.